This T cell receptor (beta chain) was documented in a study of CD8 T cells in Susac syndrome. The CDR3 extends over 16 amino acids. V was trimmed by 5 bases and J by 3 bases, leaving 16 bases between them. CDR1 SGHTA and CDR2 FQGTGA come from the germline V gene. Reverse transcription of roughly 0.5 to 1 ug RNA used random hexamers. One entry per CDR3 protein, called by TCRdb with MiXCR from the immunoSEQ multiplex PCR reads. This table has about 250,000 distinct CDR3 sequences, around 93% appearing once. The receptor was isolated from a human donor with multiple sclerosis. Material for sequencing was CD4+ T cells from PBMCs. The chain employs TRBV7-3 and TRBJ2-2; D not certain. The CDR3 DNA sequence: TGTGCCAGCAGCCGACGGGCGGTGTTGGACACCGGGGAGCTGTTTTTT. Amino acid sequence: CASSRRAVLDTGELFF.